This entry concerns a single T cell receptor beta chain. Its antigen remains unknown. This entry belongs to a study of cytomegalovirus exposure and HLA in healthy donors. The overall study: A prior analysis found some 110 million unique TCR beta sequences from around 180 million T cells.

PCR used 60 Vbeta primers and 13 Jbeta primers. The assay was immunoSEQ multiplex PCR, and TCRdb's table has in-frame clones only and misses some. The sample holds about 180,000 clones, approximately 80% seen once. Study findings and constraints: Productive rates of about 87% or about 30% were seen for most TCR beta V segments in an earlier analysis.

This clonotype was sampled from a girl aged 2 to 10 in good health and CMV-seropositive. The sequenced sample consisted of PBMCs.

DNA of the CDR3: TGTGCCAGCAGTTCCCCACCGCCGGGACGGGGGGACACAGATACGCAGTATTTT. Its protein product is CASSSPPPGRGDTDTQYF. The J gene is TRBJ2-3, the V gene TRBV6-7, with 7 nucleotides matching TRBD2. TRBV6-7 is an ORF; its function is uncertain. V shed 4 bases, J shed 2 bases, and the junction held 15 bases outside the gene matches. CDR3 length: 18 residues.